This T cell receptor (beta chain) stems from a study of cytotoxic CD8 clonotypes in ibrutinib-treated CLL. A 1 in 200,000 to 1 in 1 million T cell depth was the sequencing target. Profiled with immunoSEQ multiplex PCR; TCRdb holds only in-frame clones, not every one. The sample holds approximately 300,000 clones, 70% to 80% seen once. This CDR3 has 14 amino acids. Per germline, CDR1 MDHEN and CDR2 SYDVKM. V was trimmed by 4 bases and J by 3 bases, leaving 13 bases between them. The sequence was collected from a human donor with chronic lymphocytic leukemia. This rearrangement joins TRBV28 to TRBJ2-7; D may match TRBD1 or TRBD2 (5 bases each). Material: PBMCs, obtained before ibrutinib treatment. The CDR3 region has the DNA TGTGCCAGCAGTTCCCCGGGACGGAACTACGAGCAGTACTTC. This translates into CASSSPGRNYEQYF.